These 27 T cell receptor beta chains came from one sample sequenced in a study of vaccination effects on CD4 cells after COVID-19. Here immunoSEQ multiplex PCR was the method, and the copy in TCRdb shows in-frame clones only, minus some. The repertoire holds about 46,000 clones, with 65% to 80% as singletons. ViraFEST used viral peptide pools to expand antigen-specific CD4+ T cells before sequencing. The culture ran for roughly ten days before CD4+ T cells were isolated. Subjects were given two BNT162b2 or mRNA-1273 vaccine doses. These receptors have no identified antigens. This specimen was CD4+ T cells from PBMCs cultured with HCoV-OC43 spike peptides, taken after COVID-19 vaccination. The sample's subset: HCoV-OC43 spike overlapping peptide pool stimulation. Receptors were obtained from a human donor who received a COVID-19 vaccine.

The CDR3 DNA follows: TGTGCCAGCAGGGGAGGGCTTGGCACAGATACGCAGTATTTT. Translated, it gives CASRGGLGTDTQYF. J is TRBJ2-3 and V is TRBV6-5; 7 bases align to TRBD2. The germline V gene encodes CDR1 MNHEY and CDR2 SVGAGI. The CDR3 runs to 14 residues. J gave up 1 base and V 6 bases, and 4 bases lay outside the gene matches.

The V call is TRBV7-2, the J call TRBJ1-1; D is undetermined. Germline lookup yields CDR1 SGHTA and CDR2 FQGNSA. The CDR3 is 13 residues long. Trimming took off 6 bases at V and 11 bases at J, with 19 bases between the two ends. For the CDR3, the DNA is TGTGCCAGCAGTCAATACTCCTCCGGGGAGGCTTTCTTT. Amino acids: CASSQYSSGEAFF.

This chain uses TRBV10-1 with TRBJ2-1; possibly TRBD2 for D (5 bases). Germline V gene lookup returns CDR1 WNHNN and CDR2 SYGVQD (reference sequence). V was clipped by 2 bases and J by 2 bases, with 10 bases between them. This CDR3 region has 15 residues. CDR3 in amino acids: CASSEQTAAYNEQFF. DNA of the CDR3: TGCGCCAGCAGTGAGCAAACAGCGGCCTACAATGAGCAGTTCTTC.

The chain couples TRBV4-1 to TRBJ2-3, with D possibly TRBD1 on 8 matching bases. V lost 2 bases, J lost 4 bases, and 13 bases lay in between. The length of the CDR3 is 15 residues. Germline V gene lookup returns CDR1 MGHRA and CDR2 YSYEKL. CDR3 loop: CASSQPTGGADTQYF. For the CDR3, the DNA is TGCGCCAGCAGCCAACCAACAGGGGGGGCAGATACGCAGTATTTT.

The chain links TRBV5-1 to TRBJ1-4; 8 bases map to TRBD1. CDR1 and CDR2 (germline): SGHRS, YFSETQ. The CDR3 covers 14 residues. J gave up 8 bases and V 4 bases, and 7 bases lay outside the gene matches. This CDR3 reads CASSKQGAQEKLFF. The CDR3 DNA is TGCGCCAGCAGCAAGCAGGGGGCGCAAGAAAAACTGTTTTTT.

This clone appeared once. The chain links TRBV6-2 or TRBV6-3 to TRBJ2-5, with 9 bases lining up with TRBD2. Germline CDR1 reads MNHEY; CDR2 reads SVGEGT. Trimming took 4 bases from V and 5 from J; bases not matched to a gene: 8. This CDR3 is 15 amino acids long. This CDR3 reads CASSSGTSTLETQYF. The CDR3 coding sequence is TGTGCCAGCAGTTCCGGGACTAGCACCTTGGAGACCCAGTACTTC.

The rearrangement joins TRBV11-3 to TRBJ2-3; 9 bases agree with TRBD1. The CDR3 covers 13 residues. Germline CDR1 and CDR2: SGHNT and YENEEA. V lost 6 bases and J lost 4; bases outside the gene matches: 2. The CDR3 region has the DNA TGTGCCAGCAGAGGACAGGGGTCAGATACGCAGTATTTT. Translation gives CASRGQGSDTQYF.

This sequence joins TRBV7-6 and TRBJ1-2; TRBD1 matches at 7 bases. The CDR3 is 15 residues long. V lost 1 base to trimming and J lost 2 bases; unmatched junction nucleotides: 4. Germline V gene data show CDR1 as SGHVS and CDR2 as FNYEAQ. The CDR3 sequence is CASSLGQGGNYGYTF. The DNA for the CDR3 is TGTGCCAGCAGCTTAGGACAGGGAGGGAACTATGGCTACACCTTC.

V usage is TRBV2 and J usage is TRBJ2-1; 7 bases are shared with TRBD2. The CDR3 is 19 amino acids. The ends lost 2 bases at V and 1 base at J; junction bases unmatched: 14. Germline-derived CDR1 and CDR2 are SNHLY and FYNNEI. CDR3 region: CASSERLEVRRESYNEQFF. For the CDR3, the DNA is TGTGCCAGCAGTGAAAGGTTGGAGGTGCGGCGGGAGTCCTACAATGAGCAGTTCTTC.

A few counts support this clone. J is TRBJ2-2 and V is TRBV7-9; D remains unclear. Trimming left V 5 bases short and J 7 bases short, with 5 bases between. Germline CDR1 SEHNR, CDR2 FQNEAQ (reference sequence). The CDR3 extends over 11 amino acids. CDR3 bases: TGTGCCAGCAGCCGTTACGGGGAGCTGTTTTTT. As protein: CASSRYGELFF. Together with reference TRBV7-9 and TRBJ2-2, the CDR3 gives the full variable domain: DTGVSQNPRHKITKRGQNVTFRCDPISEHNRLYWYRQTLGQGPEFLTYFQNEAQLEKSRLLSDRFSAERPKGSFSTLEIQRTEQGDSAMYLCASSRYGELFFGEGSRLTVL.

In this sample, this clone turned up a few times. The J gene is TRBJ1-2, the V gene TRBV10-1; TRBD1 matches at 10 bases. CDR1 WNHNN and CDR2 SYGVQD come from the germline V gene (reference sequence). V dropped 2 bases and J dropped 2; count of bases not matched to a gene: 2. The CDR3 consists of 15 residues. The DNA of the CDR3 is TGCGCCAGCAGTGAGGGACAGGGGGAAAACTATGGCTACACCTTC. It yields the protein CASSEGQGENYGYTF.

In its sample, this clone was seen a few times. CDR3 nucleotides: TGCGCCAGCAGTGAGTCTAGGGGTGATACGCAGTATTTT. It specifies CASSESRGDTQYF. The chain carries TRBV10-1 and TRBJ2-3, with TRBD1 as a possible D gene (5 bases). This CDR3 contains 13 residues. The germline V gene encodes CDR1 WNHNN and CDR2 SYGVQD (reference sequence). The V and J ends lost 0 bases and 6 bases respectively, with 7 bases between them.

V usage is TRBV10-3 and J usage is TRBJ2-3; 11 bases line up with TRBD2. Trimming removed 4 bases from V and 0 bases from J; junction bases left unmatched: 21. Germline CDR1 ENHRY, CDR2 SYGVKD. The CDR3 spans 22 residues. The CDR3 loop is CAISAHMPVAGGPLDSTDTQYF. The CDR3 nucleotides are TGTGCCATCAGTGCTCATATGCCGGTAGCGGGAGGGCCCCTCGATAGCACAGATACGCAGTATTTT.

This chain joins TRBV9 and TRBJ1-1, with D tentatively TRBD1 (5 bases). CDR1 and CDR2 from the germline V gene are SGDLS and YYNGEE. Trimming took 0 bases from V and 1 from J, leaving 10 bases between them. The CDR3 contains 15 residues. DNA of the CDR3: TGTGCCAGCAGCGTAGGGGGGGGTCAGAACACTGAAGCTTTCTTT. Its protein product is CASSVGGGQNTEAFF.

The chain links TRBV6-2 or TRBV6-3 to TRBJ2-1, with a weak D call TRBD2 (6 bases). The CDR3 consists of 14 residues. The germline V gene encodes CDR1 MNHEY and CDR2 SVGEGT. V shed 2 bases and J shed 3 bases, with 8 bases lying between them. Written as DNA, the CDR3 is TGTGCCAGCAGTTACGCGGGATTCTACAATGAGCAGTTCTTC. This codes for CASSYAGFYNEQFF.

The chain employs TRBV12-5 and TRBJ1-5; D is undetermined. CDR1 is LGHNT, CDR2 FRNRAP, per germline. The germline V and J ends were trimmed by 6 bases and 1 base, with 19 bases remaining between them. The length of the CDR3 is 17 residues. The CDR3 is CASGSLMVGGSNQPQHF. The DNA for the CDR3 is TGTGCTAGTGGCTCACTAATGGTAGGAGGGAGCAATCAGCCCCAGCATTTT.

V usage is TRBV7-2 and J usage is TRBJ2-2, with 9 bases matching TRBD2. In germline, CDR1 is SGHTA, CDR2 FQGNSA. The V gene end was trimmed by 5 bases and the J gene end by 0 bases; junction bases not matched to a gene: 10. The CDR3 length is 18 residues. CDR3 in DNA: TGTGCCAGCAGCCAGGCGGGGGGGATCTTCGCGAACACCGGGGAGCTGTTTTTT. Translated: CASSQAGGIFANTGELFF.

This clone came up a few times. This chain uses TRBV5-4 with TRBJ1-1; D is uncertain. Germline V CDR1 and CDR2: SGHNT, YYREEE (reference sequence). Between the trimmed V and J ends, which lost 1 base and 11 bases, there was a span of 15 bases. CDR3 size: 13 residues. The CDR3, as DNA: TGTGCCAGCAGCTTGCCGGCAATCGGGTCGGCTTTCTTT. Protein product: CASSLPAIGSAFF.

V gene TRBV19 combines with J gene TRBJ2-2; 11 bases align to TRBD2. There are 16 residues in the CDR3. V shed 5 bases, J shed 4 bases, and the junction held 6 bases outside the gene matches. Germline V CDR1 and CDR2: LNHDA, SQIVND (reference sequence). The CDR3 protein is CASSGLAGGGTGELFF. The CDR3 DNA sequence: TGTGCCAGTAGTGGGTTAGCGGGAGGGGGCACCGGGGAGCTGTTTTTT.

The V gene is TRBV5-8, the J gene TRBJ2-3, with D perhaps matching TRBD1 (5 bases). The CDR3 consists of 13 residues. The germline V gene encodes CDR1 SGHTS and CDR2 YDEGEE. Deletions cut 2 bases from V and 3 bases from J, with 7 bases between. The CDR3 DNA reads TGTGCCAGCAGCTTACGACAGACAGATACGCAGTATTTT. Residues: CASSLRQTDTQYF.

This clone has only one observation. V and J are TRBV6-6 and TRBJ2-2, with a weak D call TRBD2 (6 bases). The CDR3 consists of 15 residues. Per the germline V gene, CDR1 is MNHNY and CDR2 is SVGAGI (reference sequence). Trimming pared 1 base from V and 0 bases from J, leaving 6 bases between. CDR3 coding DNA: TGTGCCAGCAGTTACTTAGCGGCGAACACCGGGGAGCTGTTTTTT. This translates into CASSYLAANTGELFF.

The chain has TRBV14 and TRBJ1-6; no clear D gene. Germline assignment: CDR1 SGHDN and CDR2 FVKESK. The CDR3 covers 13 residues. V was pared by 1 base and J by 9 bases, with 7 bases between. This CDR3 reads CASSQGVRSPLHF. The CDR3 DNA sequence: TGTGCCAGCAGCCAAGGGGTTCGTTCACCCCTCCACTTT.

J is TRBJ1-2 and V is TRBV11-2, with D possibly being TRBD1 (5 bases). The CDR3 consists of 15 residues. Looked up from germline, CDR1 is SGHAT and CDR2 is FQNNGV. The V end lost 4 bases, the J end lost 1 base, and 13 bases lay between the germline ends. The chain's CDR3 is CASSSLGGLNYGYTF. DNA of the CDR3: TGTGCCAGCAGCTCTCTCGGGGGTCTTAACTATGGCTACACCTTC.

This chain connects TRBV4-1 to TRBJ1-3; a weak D match, TRBD1 (6 bases). CDR3 length: 17 residues. The V gene lost 1 base and the J gene lost 0 bases, with 13 bases spanning the gap. CDR1 is MGHRA, CDR2 YSYEKL, per germline. CDR3 DNA: TGCGCCAGCAGCCAAGTTCTATGGGGGGCCTCTGGAAACACCATATATTTT. Translation: CASSQVLWGASGNTIYF.

The rearrangement joins TRBV6-5 to TRBJ1-2, with 8 bases that match TRBD1. This CDR3 is built from 13 residues. The V gene's germline CDR1 is MNHEY and CDR2 SVGAGI. V lost 5 bases to trimming and J lost 8 bases; unmatched junction nucleotides: 7. CDR3 loop: CASSRTGSGGYTF. CDR3 coding DNA: TGTGCCAGCAGTCGGACAGGGTCCGGCGGCTACACCTTC.

J is TRBJ2-5 and V is TRBV28; perhaps TRBD1 as D (5 bases). The CDR3 runs 12 residues. The V end was cut by 7 bases, the J end by 5 bases, with 11 bases between. Germline V gene data show CDR1 as MDHEN and CDR2 as SYDVKM. The CDR3 here is CASTTDSETQYF. The CDR3 DNA is TGTGCCAGCACCACCGACAGTGAGACCCAGTACTTC.

This clone was seen once. The V call is TRBV30, the J call TRBJ1-6; D unclear. The germline V gene encodes CDR1 GTSNPN and CDR2 SVGIG (reference sequence). V lost 0 bases and J lost 2, with 5 bases in between. This CDR3 contains 14 residues. The CDR3 sequence: CAWSVYAYNSPLHF. CDR3 DNA sequence: TGTGCCTGGAGTGTATATGCCTATAATTCACCCCTCCACTTT.